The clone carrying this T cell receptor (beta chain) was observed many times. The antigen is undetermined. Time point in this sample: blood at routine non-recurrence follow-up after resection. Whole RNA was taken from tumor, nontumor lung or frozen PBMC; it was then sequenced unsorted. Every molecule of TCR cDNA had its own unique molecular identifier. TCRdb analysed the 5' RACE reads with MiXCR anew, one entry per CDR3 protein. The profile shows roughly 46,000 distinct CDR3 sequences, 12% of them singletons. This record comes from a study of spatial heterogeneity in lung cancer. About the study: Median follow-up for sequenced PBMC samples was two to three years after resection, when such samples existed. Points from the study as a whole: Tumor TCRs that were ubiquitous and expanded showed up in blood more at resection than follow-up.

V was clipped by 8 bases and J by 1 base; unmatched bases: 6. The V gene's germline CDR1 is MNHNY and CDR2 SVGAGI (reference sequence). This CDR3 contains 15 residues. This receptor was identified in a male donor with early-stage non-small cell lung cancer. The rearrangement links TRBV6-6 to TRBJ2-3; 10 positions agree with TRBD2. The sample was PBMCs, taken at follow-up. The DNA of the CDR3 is TGTGCCAGCGTTCCCGGGACTAGCGGCACAGATACGCAGTATTTT. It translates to CASVPGTSGTDTQYF.